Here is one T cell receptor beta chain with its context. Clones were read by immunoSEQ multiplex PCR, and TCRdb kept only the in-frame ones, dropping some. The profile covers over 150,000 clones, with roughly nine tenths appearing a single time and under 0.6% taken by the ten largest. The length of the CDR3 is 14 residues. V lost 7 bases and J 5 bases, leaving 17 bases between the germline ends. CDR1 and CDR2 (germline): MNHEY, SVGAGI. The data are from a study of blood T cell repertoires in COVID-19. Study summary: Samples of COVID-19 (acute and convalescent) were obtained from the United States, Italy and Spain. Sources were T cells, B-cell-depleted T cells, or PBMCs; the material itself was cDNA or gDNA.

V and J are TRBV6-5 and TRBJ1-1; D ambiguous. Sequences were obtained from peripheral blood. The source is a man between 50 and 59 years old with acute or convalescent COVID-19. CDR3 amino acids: CASKRKVVGTEAFF. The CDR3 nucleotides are TGTGCCAGCAAAAGGAAGGTGGTCGGGACTGAAGCTTTCTTT.